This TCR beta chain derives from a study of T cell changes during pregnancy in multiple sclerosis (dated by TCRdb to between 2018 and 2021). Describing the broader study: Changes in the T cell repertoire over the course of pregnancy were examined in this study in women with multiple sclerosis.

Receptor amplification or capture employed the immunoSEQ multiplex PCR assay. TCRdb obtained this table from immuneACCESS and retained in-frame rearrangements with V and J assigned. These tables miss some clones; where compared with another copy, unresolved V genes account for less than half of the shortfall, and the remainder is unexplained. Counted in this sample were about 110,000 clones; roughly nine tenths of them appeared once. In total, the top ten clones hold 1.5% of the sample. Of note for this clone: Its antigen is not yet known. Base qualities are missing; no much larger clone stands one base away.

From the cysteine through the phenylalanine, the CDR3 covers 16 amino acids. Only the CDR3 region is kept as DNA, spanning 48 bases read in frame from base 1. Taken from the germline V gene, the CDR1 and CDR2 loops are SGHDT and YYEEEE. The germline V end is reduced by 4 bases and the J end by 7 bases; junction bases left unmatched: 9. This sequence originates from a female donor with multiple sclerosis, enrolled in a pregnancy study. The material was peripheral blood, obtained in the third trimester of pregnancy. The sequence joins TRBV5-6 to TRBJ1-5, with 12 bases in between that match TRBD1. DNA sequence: TGTGCCAGCAGCGCCGGGACAGGGGGCGCCGGGCAGCCCCAGCATTTT. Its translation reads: CASSAGTGGAGQPQHF.